This T cell receptor (beta chain) was sequenced in a study of blood T cell repertoires in COVID-19. This table comes from immunoSEQ multiplex PCR, and its TCRdb copy is limited to in-frame clones, with some not included. In the table there are approximately 320,000 clones, approximately 90% of which are singletons. Donors in Cohort 3 counted as recovered after two negative PCRs, clearance, or symptom resolution. V lost 3 bases to trimming and J lost 2 bases, with 7 bases between them. CDR1 is SGHTA, CDR2 FQGNSA, per germline. The CDR3 has 13 residues. The receptor's source is a woman aged 18-30 years who had recovered from COVID-19. Sample: PBMCs or T cells enriched from blood (not recorded which). This chain uses TRBV7-2 with TRBJ1-2; no clear D gene. CDR3 in amino acids: CASSLSLNYGYTF. CDR3 nucleotides: TGTGCCAGCAGCTTGTCCCTCAACTATGGCTACACCTTC.